These 23 T cell receptor beta chains share one sample of origin, sequenced in a study of T cell responses to AZD1222 COVID-19 vaccine. Generated by immunoSEQ multiplex PCR, the TCRdb table keeps only in-frame clones and is missing some. The sample lists roughly 100,000 clones, 90% seen once, with less than 9.5% in the top ten. This material consisted of peripheral blood, taken 28 days after the second AZD1222 dose. These receptors were taken from an adult who received the AZD1222 COVID-19 vaccine.

This clone was detected only a few times. The rearrangement joins TRBV6-2 or TRBV6-3 to TRBJ1-3; TRBD1 matches at 7 bases. The J segment lost 8 bases and the V segment lost 5 bases, leaving 6 bases of the junction unmatched. CDR1 is MNHEY and CDR2 is SVGEGT in the germline V gene. The CDR3 totals 13 residues. The CDR3 DNA sequence: TGTGCCAGCAGTGGGACAGTTCGGGACACCATATATTTT. Translation: CASSGTVRDTIYF.

V is TRBV11-3 and J is TRBJ2-1; 9 bases are a match to TRBD2. The CDR3 has 15 amino acids. The trim removed 4 bases at V and 8 bases at J, leaving 9 bases unmatched. Germline lookup yields CDR1 SGHNT and CDR2 YENEEA. CDR3 protein: CASSSKPGLAHEQFF. The DNA for the CDR3 is TGTGCCAGCAGCTCCAAACCGGGACTAGCCCATGAGCAGTTCTTC.

With regard to this clone: Other DNA sequences of this sample code for an identical CDR3. The rearrangement uses TRBV3-1 (or the pseudogene TRBV3-2) and TRBJ1-1; D is possibly TRBD1 (6 bases). V lost 1 base and J 7 bases, leaving 10 bases between the germline ends. The CDR3 has 13 amino acids. Germline-derived CDR1 and CDR2 are LGHDT and YNNKEL (reference sequence). CDR3 residues: CASSQGAGVEAFF. The CDR3 DNA reads as TGTGCCAGCAGCCAAGGCGCAGGGGTTGAAGCTTTCTTT.

This clone was observed once. This chain links TRBV24-1 with TRBJ1-4, with D possibly TRBD1 on 6 matching bases. The germline V gene has CDR1 KGHDR and CDR2 SFDVKD. CDR3 length: 12 amino acids. With 9 bases removed from V and 10 bases from J, the gap between germline ends came to 14 bases. The CDR3 loop reads CATQGPEGKLFF. CDR3 nucleotide sequence: TGTGCCACCCAGGGGCCTGAGGGAAAACTGTTTTTT.

Here the CDR3 DNA reads TGTGCCACCAGTGATTTAGCGGCAGGGGTCTACAATGAGCAGTTCTTC. Translated, it gives CATSDLAAGVYNEQFF. This sequence joins TRBV24-1 and TRBJ2-1; TRBD1 might be the D (6 bases). Germline lookup yields CDR1 KGHDR and CDR2 SFDVKD. The CDR3 spans 16 residues. The germline V and J ends were trimmed by 1 base and 3 bases, with 12 bases remaining between them.

The count of this clone is one. J is TRBJ1-3 and V is TRBV5-1; D ambiguous. Germline lookup yields CDR1 SGHRS and CDR2 YFSETQ. CDR3 length: 14 amino acids. V lost 0 bases and J lost 4, with 8 bases in between. CDR3 sequence reads: CASSLVGSGNTIYF. In DNA, the CDR3 is TGCGCCAGCAGCTTGGTCGGGTCGGGAAACACCATATATTTT.

Worth noting for this clone: Other DNA sequences of this sample code for an identical CDR3. This sequence joins TRBV12-5 and TRBJ2-5, with D unresolved. Germline CDR1 and CDR2: LGHNT and FRNRAP. The CDR3 has 12 amino acids. V lost 1 base and J lost 5, with 5 bases in between. The CDR3: CASGLGPETQYF. CDR3 nucleotide sequence: TGTGCTAGTGGTTTGGGTCCGGAGACCCAGTACTTC.

This chain connects TRBV4-1 to TRBJ2-5, with 10 bases fitting TRBD1. V lost 9 bases and J lost 3; bases outside the gene matches: 4. The V gene's germline CDR1 is MGHRA and CDR2 YSYEKL. The CDR3 extends over 13 amino acids. CDR3 residues: CASGGQGKETQYF. The CDR3 nucleotides are TGCGCCAGTGGGGGACAGGGGAAAGAGACCCAGTACTTC.

This clone was counted a single time. V usage is TRBV11-3 and J usage is TRBJ2-5; 7 bases match TRBD2. With 5 bases clipped from V and 0 bases from J, the junction kept 0 bases outside the gene matches. Per the germline V gene, CDR1 is SGHNT and CDR2 is YENEEA. The CDR3 has 13 residues. In nucleotides, the CDR3 is TGTGCCAGCAGCCGGGGGGACCAAGAGACCCAGTACTTC. It yields the protein CASSRGDQETQYF.

CDR3 coding DNA: TGTGCCAGCAGCTTAGAGAGGGGAACCTACAATGAGCAGTTCTTC. Amino acid sequence: CASSLERGTYNEQFF. The genes are TRBV11-2 and TRBJ2-1, with D perhaps matching TRBD1 or TRBD2 (5 bases each). The CDR3 has 15 residues. Per germline, CDR1 SGHAT and CDR2 FQNNGV. V lost 0 bases and J 2 bases, leaving 8 bases between the germline ends. Variable domain in full (rest from reference TRBV11-2 and TRBJ2-1): EAGVAQSPRYKIIEKRQSVAFWCNPISGHATLYWYQQILGQGPKLLIQFQNNGVVDDSQLPKDRFSAERLKGVDSTLKIQPAKLEDSAVYLCASSLERGTYNEQFFGPGTRLTVL.

The chain combines TRBV6-5 with TRBJ2-2, with TRBD1 as a possible D gene (6 bases). Trimming shortened V by 0 bases and J by 5 bases, and 13 bases separated the two germline ends. This CDR3 contains 16 residues. Germline values: CDR1 MNHEY, CDR2 SVGAGI. CDR3 sequence (DNA): TGTGCCAGCAGTTACTCCTCAGGGGTACGGACCGGGGAGCTGTTTTTT. It translates to CASSYSSGVRTGELFF.

The chain joins TRBV19 to TRBJ2-2, with D maybe TRBD1 (6 bases). Trimming shortened V by 3 bases and J by 9 bases, and 14 bases separated the two germline ends. Germline V gives CDR1 LNHDA, CDR2 SQIVND (reference sequence). This CDR3 is built from 14 residues. CDR3 in DNA: TGTGCCAGTAGTATCGGCAGGGGCGGCAGGGAGCTGTTTTTT. Protein sequence: CASSIGRGGRELFF.

In nucleotides, the CDR3 is TGTGCCAGCAGCGTAGTAAGATCAATGGCAGGGAATTTGACTGAAGCTTTCTTT. Residues: CASSVVRSMAGNLTEAFF. The V and J genes are TRBV9 and TRBJ1-1; D possibly corresponds to TRBD1 (5 bases). The CDR3 covers 18 residues. Germline assignment: CDR1 SGDLS and CDR2 YYNGEE. The V end was cut by 0 bases, the J end by 5 bases, with 23 bases between. Filled out from reference TRBV9 and TRBJ1-1, the complete variable domain reads DSGVTQTPKHLITATGQRVTLRCSPRSGDLSVYWYQQSLDQGLQFLIQYYNGEERAKGNILERFSAQQFPDLHSELNLSSLELGDSALYFCASSVVRSMAGNLTEAFFGQGTRLTVV.

J is TRBJ2-7 and V is TRBV9, with 7 bases matching TRBD1. The CDR3 has 12 amino acids. Germline V gene lookup returns CDR1 SGDLS and CDR2 YYNGEE. V lost 4 bases to trimming and J lost 6 bases; unmatched junction nucleotides: 4. The CDR3, as DNA: TGTGCCAGCAGCACTTGGACAGGCGAGCAGTACTTC. Translation: CASSTWTGEQYF.

The chain carries TRBV6-6 and TRBJ2-7; either TRBD1 or TRBD2 may supply D (7 bases each). The germline V gene encodes CDR1 MNHNY and CDR2 SVGAGI (reference sequence). Trimming took 6 bases from V and 3 from J, leaving 18 bases between them. The CDR3 is 15 amino acids. The DNA of the CDR3 is TGTGCCAGCAGCCCTTCAGGGGGGGACATCTACGAGCAGTACTTC. This sequence encodes CASSPSGGDIYEQYF.

The J gene is TRBJ1-1, the V gene TRBV6-5; D gene unclear. V lost 8 bases and J 1 base, leaving 14 bases between the germline ends. Germline lookup yields CDR1 MNHEY and CDR2 SVGAGI. CDR3 length equals 14 residues. The chain's CDR3 is CASASGSRNTEAFF. In nucleotides, the CDR3 is TGTGCCAGCGCGTCCGGGAGTCGGAACACTGAAGCTTTCTTT.

J is TRBJ2-2 and V is TRBV11-1; D gene uncertain. CDR1 and CDR2 (germline): SGHAT, FQDESV (reference sequence). The CDR3 extends over 15 amino acids. With 1 base removed from V and 2 bases from J, the gap between germline ends came to 8 bases. The CDR3 here is CASSLDAGNTGELFF. For the CDR3, the DNA is TGTGCCAGCAGCTTAGACGCAGGCAACACCGGGGAGCTGTTTTTT.

The chain is built from TRBV6-2 or TRBV6-3 and TRBJ1-2; a weak D match, TRBD1 (5 bases). Trimming took off 2 bases at V and 0 bases at J, with 16 bases between the two ends. The germline V gene encodes CDR1 MNHEY and CDR2 SVGEGT. The length of the CDR3 is 17 residues. Here the CDR3 reads CASSYGVTAIANYGYTF. CDR3 DNA: TGTGCCAGCAGTTACGGAGTGACAGCAATAGCTAACTATGGCTACACCTTC.

The chain has TRBV30 and TRBJ2-1, with 15 bases fitting TRBD2. The CDR3 contains 13 residues. Trimming cost V 8 bases and J 8 bases; bases outside gene matches: 4. From germline, CDR1 is GTSNPN and CDR2 SVGIG (reference sequence). CDR3 loop: CARTSGGAYEQFF. The CDR3 bases are TGTGCCCGGACTAGCGGGGGGGCCTATGAGCAGTTCTTC. The whole variable domain, remainder taken from reference TRBV30 and TRBJ2-1, is SQTIHQWPATLVQPVGSPLSLECTVEGTSNPNLYWYRQAAGRGLQLLFYSVGIGQISSEVPQNLSASRPQDRQFILSSKKLLLSDSGFYLCARTSGGAYEQFFGPGTRLTVL.

The rearrangement uses TRBV6-1 and TRBJ2-7; D possibly corresponds to TRBD1 (6 bases). The V end was cut by 1 base, the J end by 1 base, with 14 bases between. The CDR3 totals 16 residues. Germline loops: CDR1 MNHNS, CDR2 SASEGT. The CDR3 bases are TGTGCCAGCAGTGAAGTACCGGGACACATATCCTACGAGCAGTACTTC. Translated: CASSEVPGHISYEQYF.

The V call is TRBV19, the J call TRBJ1-1, with TRBD1 matching 7 bases. CDR3 size: 14 residues. V was clipped by 6 bases and J by 1 base; unmatched bases: 5. From germline, CDR1 is LNHDA and CDR2 SQIVND (reference sequence). The CDR3 region is CASRIGTANTEAFF. For the CDR3, the DNA is TGTGCCAGTAGGATTGGGACAGCGAACACTGAAGCTTTCTTT.

This sequence joins TRBV7-3 and TRBJ2-2; D gene uncertain. CDR1 and CDR2 (germline): SGHTA, FQGTGA. Between the trimmed V and J ends, which lost 5 bases and 5 bases, there was a span of 3 bases. The CDR3 consists of 11 residues. This CDR3 reads CASSQTGELFF. CDR3 bases: TGTGCCAGCAGCCAGACCGGGGAGCTGTTTTTT.

In nucleotides, the CDR3 is TGTGCCAGCAGCTTAGTAGCGGGCCAAGGCAACGAGCAGTACTTC. It translates to CASSLVAGQGNEQYF. This sequence joins TRBV7-6 and TRBJ2-7, with 7 bases fitting TRBD2. The V and J ends lost 1 base and 5 bases, in that order; junction bases with no gene match: 8. Germline V gene sequence: CDR1 SGHVS, CDR2 FNYEAQ. The CDR3 extends over 15 amino acids.